Listed here are 29 T cell receptor beta chains from one sample, sequenced in a study of cytomegalovirus exposure and HLA in healthy donors. The assay was immunoSEQ multiplex PCR, and TCRdb's table has in-frame clones only and misses some. The sample has some 160,000 clones, 88% seen once. The sequenced sample consisted of PBMCs. All receptors come from a man between 18 and 29 years old in good health and CMV-seronegative.

This rearrangement joins TRBV6-1 to TRBJ1-1; TRBD1 matches 7 bases. CDR3 length: 13 residues. Trimming took 11 bases from V and 1 from J; bases not matched to a gene: 7. In germline, CDR1 is MNHNS, CDR2 SASEGT. CDR3 loop: CAARDSQNTEAFF. The CDR3 DNA reads as TGTGCCGCGAGGGACAGCCAGAACACTGAAGCTTTCTTT.

V gene TRBV29-1 combines with J gene TRBJ1-4, with unresolved D. Germline V gene data show CDR1 as SQVTM and CDR2 as ANQGSEA. The length of the CDR3 is 11 residues. Trimming shortened V by 5 bases and J by 5 bases, and 6 bases separated the two germline ends. Here the CDR3 DNA reads TGCAGCGTTTCCGGGAATGAAAAACTGTTTTTT. It is translated as CSVSGNEKLFF.

The chain's CDR3 is CASSSSGRSYEQYF. CDR3 in DNA: TGTGCCAGCAGCTCCTCAGGGCGCTCCTACGAGCAGTACTTC. The V call is TRBV7-2, the J call TRBJ2-7; D might be TRBD1 (5 bases). Germline CDR1 is SGHTA and CDR2 is FQGNSA. This CDR3 is built from 14 residues. Trimming cost V 4 bases and J 0 bases, with 10 bases left between them.

The chain carries TRBV6-5 and TRBJ2-7; D perhaps matches TRBD1 (6 bases). The CDR3 runs to 12 residues. With 5 bases removed from V and 6 bases from J, the gap between germline ends came to 11 bases. CDR1 and CDR2 (germline): MNHEY, SVGAGI. The CDR3 sequence is CASSQAGVEQYF. DNA for the CDR3: TGTGCCAGCAGTCAGGCAGGGGTCGAGCAGTACTTC.

The chain recombines TRBV5-1 with TRBJ1-2, with D perhaps matching TRBD1 (5 bases). Germline CDR1 SGHRS, CDR2 YFSETQ. The CDR3 is 16 residues long. Trimming cost V 5 bases and J 1 base, with 18 bases left between them. DNA for the CDR3: TGCGCCAGCAGAGGAGATTTGGAGGGACTTAACTATGGCTACACCTTC. It codes for CASRGDLEGLNYGYTF.

The V call is TRBV11-3, the J call TRBJ2-2; the match to TRBD2 covers 7 bases. J was trimmed by 5 bases and V by 1 base; bases with no gene match: 4. The CDR3 runs to 15 residues. The germline gives CDR1 SGHNT, CDR2 YENEEA. The CDR3 region is CASSLGLAGTGELFF. The CDR3 bases are TGTGCCAGCAGCTTAGGACTAGCAGGGACCGGGGAGCTGTTTTTT. Looking up the rest from reference TRBV11-3 and TRBJ2-2 gives the full variable domain: EAGVVQSPRYKIIEKKQPVAFWCNPISGHNTLYWYLQNLGQGPELLIRYENEEAVDDSQLPKDRFSAERLKGVDSTLKIQPAELGDSAVYLCASSLGLAGTGELFFGEGSRLTVL.

The chain has TRBV2 and TRBJ1-2; TRBD1 aligns across 12 bases. The CDR3 is 15 amino acids. Trimming took 7 bases from V and 4 from J; bases not matched to a gene: 7. Germline V gives CDR1 SNHLY, CDR2 FYNNEI. CDR3: CASTKGTGGGYGYTF. The CDR3 coding sequence is TGTGCCAGCACCAAGGGGACAGGGGGCGGCTATGGCTACACCTTC.

This clone was detected once. The rearrangement joins TRBV15 to TRBJ2-3; the D gene is possibly TRBD1 (6 bases). V lost 2 bases to trimming and J lost 6 bases, with 12 bases between them. Germline V gene sequence: CDR1 LNHNV, CDR2 YYDKDF (reference sequence). The length of the CDR3 is 14 residues. The CDR3 sequence: CATSRPGDGDTQYF. In nucleotides, the CDR3 is TGTGCCACCAGCAGACCAGGGGATGGGGATACGCAGTATTTT.

The chain links TRBV6-1 to TRBJ1-2; perhaps TRBD1 as D (5 bases). In germline, CDR1 is MNHNS, CDR2 SASEGT. The CDR3 has 15 amino acids. V was shortened by 4 bases and J by 5 bases, with 17 bases between the two germline ends. The CDR3 region has the DNA TGTGCCAGCAGTGCAACCACGGGACTATTTTATGGCTACACCTTC. Its protein is CASSATTGLFYGYTF.

This clone occurred once. The rearrangement joins TRBV6-1 to TRBJ2-3; TRBD2 matches at 11 bases. This CDR3 region has 14 residues. The V gene end was trimmed by 3 bases and the J gene end by 5 bases; junction bases not matched to a gene: 1. Germline CDR1 MNHNS, CDR2 SASEGT. This CDR3 reads CASSDGLAGDTQYF. Here the CDR3 DNA reads TGTGCCAGCAGTGACGGACTAGCGGGAGATACGCAGTATTTT.

The table lists this clone with a count of one. J is TRBJ1-2 and V is TRBV13; 9 nucleotides line up with TRBD1. J was trimmed by 4 bases and V by 3 bases; bases with no gene match: 0. Germline loops: CDR1 PRHDT, CDR2 FYEKMQ (reference sequence). This CDR3 region has 13 residues. DNA of the CDR3: TGTGCCAGCAGCTTGGGACAGGGCTATGGCTACACCTTC. The encoded protein is CASSLGQGYGYTF.

This chain uses TRBV21-1 with TRBJ2-2; the table's D call, TRBD2, was not checked against the DNA. TRBV21-1 is a known pseudogene. The CDR3 totals 16 residues. The CDR3 is CASSKEGRPGIGELFF. The CDR3 nucleotides are TGTGCCAGCAGCAAAGAGGGGAGGCCCGGGATCGGGGAGCTGTTTTTT.

The chain employs TRBV6-6 and TRBJ1-1; D gene uncertain. Germline loops: CDR1 MNHNY, CDR2 SVGAGI (reference sequence). This CDR3 spans 13 amino acids. V was clipped by 4 bases and J by 11 bases, with 17 bases between them. The CDR3 DNA reads TGTGCCAGCAGTTTAGGAGTTCTGGCCGGGGCTTTCTTT. It translates to CASSLGVLAGAFF.

The rearrangement uses TRBV5-1 and TRBJ2-7; D is ambiguous. This CDR3 is 15 amino acids long. V was clipped by 0 bases and J by 4 bases, with 14 bases between them. Germline V gene lookup returns CDR1 SGHRS and CDR2 YFSETQ. The CDR3 reads CASSLDLADWYEQYF. The CDR3, as DNA: TGCGCCAGCAGCTTGGATTTGGCAGACTGGTACGAGCAGTACTTC.

The chain joins TRBV5-4 to TRBJ1-2; TRBD1 is a possible D gene (5 bases). Germline assignment: CDR1 SGHNT and CDR2 YYREEE (reference sequence). Trimming took off 3 bases at V and 0 bases at J, with 12 bases between the two ends. The CDR3 runs 15 residues. The CDR3 protein is CASSSTRGSNYGYTF. The CDR3, as DNA: TGTGCCAGCAGCTCGACCCGGGGGTCTAACTATGGCTACACCTTC.

This rearrangement joins TRBV27 to TRBJ1-5; no clear D. The germline V gene encodes CDR1 MNHEY and CDR2 SMNVEV (reference sequence). The CDR3 sequence is 12 residues long. Trimming removed 3 bases at V and 4 bases at J, with 4 bases between. CDR3 bases: TGTGCCAGCAGTTTCTATAATCAGCCCCAGCATTTT. Translating gives CASSFYNQPQHF.

The chain links TRBV10-1 to TRBJ2-3; 12 positions match TRBD1. Germline CDR1 is WNHNN and CDR2 is SYGVQD (reference sequence). CDR3 length: 16 residues. V shed 3 bases, J shed 7 bases, and the junction held 8 bases outside the gene matches. CDR3 in amino acids: CASSDHGTGGRNTQYF. The DNA for the CDR3 is TGCGCCAGCAGTGACCATGGGACAGGGGGCCGGAATACGCAGTATTTT.

This clone was counted a single time. The V call is TRBV29-1, the J call TRBJ1-2, with a weak D call TRBD1 (5 bases). The CDR3 is 15 residues long. CDR1 is SQVTM, CDR2 ANQGSEA, per germline. V lost 1 base and J 7 bases, leaving 19 bases between the germline ends. For the CDR3, the DNA is TGCAGCGTTGAAGTTCTTTCGGCAGGGTGGCCTGGCTACACCTTC. It encodes CSVEVLSAGWPGYTF.

V and J are TRBV2 and TRBJ2-7, with 7 bases matching TRBD2. The ends lost 6 bases at V and 6 bases at J; junction bases unmatched: 8. Germline-derived CDR1 and CDR2 are SNHLY and FYNNEI. This CDR3 is 13 amino acids long. CDR3 region: CASSVTRTSEQYV. CDR3 nucleotide sequence: TGTGCCAGCAGCGTGACTCGGACTAGCGAGCAGTACGTC.

The chain joins TRBV5-4 to TRBJ2-3; TRBD2 aligns across 8 bases. CDR3 length: 15 amino acids. V lost 2 bases to trimming and J lost 6 bases; unmatched junction nucleotides: 8. CDR1 and CDR2 from the germline V gene are SGHNT and YYREEE (reference sequence). The CDR3 here is CASSFPGRAVDTQYF. In DNA, the CDR3 is TGTGCCAGCAGCTTCCCCGGGAGGGCCGTGGATACGCAGTATTTT.

The chain combines TRBV30 with TRBJ1-5; D gene uncertain. Germline assignment: CDR1 GTSNPN and CDR2 SVGIG (reference sequence). The CDR3 consists of 13 residues. Trimming took off 3 bases at V and 5 bases at J, with 11 bases between the two ends. In DNA, the CDR3 is TGTGCCTGGAGCGTAGCGTGGGATCAGCCCCAGCATTTT. Translating gives CAWSVAWDQPQHF.

This chain joins TRBV6-1 and TRBJ1-2, with D unclear. This CDR3 is 12 amino acids long. The germline V and J ends were trimmed by 7 bases and 2 bases, with 8 bases remaining between them. CDR1 is MNHNS, CDR2 SASEGT, per germline. The CDR3 loop reads CASTDTNYGYTF. CDR3 DNA: TGTGCCAGCACAGACACGAACTATGGCTACACCTTC.

The chain carries TRBV27 and TRBJ2-1, with 10 bases fitting TRBD1. The CDR3 is made up of 17 amino acids. Germline CDR1 MNHEY, CDR2 SMNVEV (reference sequence). The ends lost 5 bases at V and 1 base at J; junction bases unmatched: 8. CDR3 region: CASSTPRDRGSYNEQFF. Here the CDR3 DNA reads TGTGCCAGCAGTACCCCCCGGGACAGGGGATCCTACAATGAGCAGTTCTTC.

The rearrangement joins TRBV5-4 to TRBJ1-4, with 7 bases matching TRBD1. The germline V gene encodes CDR1 SGHNT and CDR2 YYREEE (reference sequence). CDR3 size: 16 residues. J lost 0 bases, V lost 3 bases, and 5 bases had no gene match. The CDR3 DNA reads as TGTGCCAGCAGCTCCGGACAGGCAACAACTAATGAAAAACTGTTTTTT. Translated, it gives CASSSGQATTNEKLFF.

The table lists this clone with a count of one. The chain carries TRBV19 and TRBJ2-2; D is perhaps TRBD1 (6 bases). Between the trimmed V and J ends, which lost 2 bases and 5 bases, there was a span of 12 bases. Germline CDR1 is LNHDA and CDR2 is SQIVND (reference sequence). The CDR3 length is 15 residues. The CDR3 region is CASSIWAGATGELFF. In DNA, the CDR3 is TGTGCCAGTAGTATATGGGCAGGGGCTACCGGGGAGCTGTTTTTT.

This chain links TRBV7-6 with TRBJ2-3; 8 positions match TRBD1. The CDR3 has 14 amino acids. J lost 6 bases, V lost 5 bases, and 7 bases had no gene match. Germline loops: CDR1 SGHVS, CDR2 FNYEAQ. CDR3 coding DNA: TGTGCCAGCAGCGACAATCCAGGGGGCGATACGCAGTATTTT. This encodes CASSDNPGGDTQYF.

The chain has TRBV29-1 and TRBJ1-5; D perhaps matches TRBD1 (6 bases). Germline lookup yields CDR1 SQVTM and CDR2 ANQGSEA. The CDR3 loop spans 14 amino acids. The V and J ends lost 6 bases and 0 bases respectively, with 12 bases between them. CDR3 DNA: TGCAGCGTCGTGACAGGAGGTAGCAATCAGCCCCAGCATTTT. Protein product: CSVVTGGSNQPQHF.

V and J are TRBV18 and TRBJ2-5; D call uncertain. The length of the CDR3 is 13 residues. Germline CDR1 reads KGHSH; CDR2 reads LQKENI. Between the trimmed V and J ends, which lost 3 bases and 3 bases, there was a span of 8 bases. The CDR3 sequence is CASSPRAEETQYF. CDR3 DNA sequence: TGTGCCAGCTCACCTAGAGCTGAAGAGACCCAGTACTTC. The full variable domain, completed using reference TRBV18 and TRBJ2-5, is NAGVMQNPRHLVRRRGQEARLRCSPMKGHSHVYWYRQLPEEGLKFMVYLQKENIIDESGMPKERFSAEFPKEGPSILRIQQVVRGDSAAYFCASSPRAEETQYFGPGTRLLVL.

This chain joins TRBV6-6 and TRBJ2-7; TRBD1 is a possible D gene (6 bases). The CDR3 extends over 16 amino acids. The V end lost 2 bases, the J end lost 1 base, and 15 bases lay between the germline ends. Germline assignment: CDR1 MNHNY and CDR2 SVGAGI (reference sequence). CDR3 protein: CASSYADRDTSYEQYV. The CDR3 DNA reads TGTGCCAGCAGTTACGCCGACCGGGACACGTCCTACGAGCAGTACGTC.